Each of the 20 T cell receptor beta chains below was sequenced from the same sample in a study of shared clonotypes between healthy human individuals. Only in-frame clones appear in the TCRdb table, and some are missing; sequencing was by immunoSEQ multiplex PCR. Of 750,000 to 1,000,000 clones listed, around 92% are singletons. CD45RO-negative, CCR7-selected cells formed the naive CD8 fraction, which excluded terminally differentiated effector memory CD45RA+ cells. Source material: naive CD8+ T cells sorted from blood. The source of these receptors is a man aged 25-45 years in good health.

This clone showed up just once. The chain recombines TRBV19 with TRBJ1-1; D is uncertain. V lost 4 bases and J 6 bases, leaving 21 bases between the germline ends. The CDR3 is 16 amino acids. Per germline, CDR1 LNHDA and CDR2 SQIVND (reference sequence). CDR3 sequence (DNA): TGTGCCAGTAGTACCGCCCTTGGTGTCCTGCGTTCTGAAGCTTTCTTT. It is translated as CASSTALGVLRSEAFF. Based on the CDR3 plus reference TRBV19 and TRBJ1-1, the full variable domain is DGGITQSPKYLFRKEGQNVTLSCEQNLNHDAMYWYRQDPGQGLRLIYYSQIVNDFQKGDIAEGYSVSREKKESFPLTVTSAQKNPTAFYLCASSTALGVLRSEAFFGQGTRLTVV.

This chain connects TRBV5-1 to TRBJ2-5, with 10 bases aligning to TRBD2. Germline CDR1 reads SGHRS; CDR2 reads YFSETQ. V lost 2 bases to trimming and J lost 2 bases; unmatched junction nucleotides: 6. The length of the CDR3 is 16 residues. The CDR3 loop reads CASSLGLAAPQETQYF. The CDR3 DNA reads TGCGCCAGCAGCTTAGGACTAGCGGCCCCTCAAGAGACCCAGTACTTC.

The CDR3 region has the DNA TGCACCAGCAGCCAAGATCCAAGGGCGAGTACGGGCAGCTCCTACGAGCAGTACTTC. The encoded protein is CTSSQDPRASTGSSYEQYF. This chain uses TRBV1 with TRBJ2-7. TRBV1 is termed a pseudogene. This CDR3 has 19 residues.

CDR3 DNA sequence: TGTGCCAGCAGCTATCGTCCGGGTGCCGATGAGCAGTTCTTC. This codes for CASSYRPGADEQFF. The genes are TRBV7-3 and TRBJ2-1; D unclear. The germline CDR1 and CDR2 sequences are SGHTA and FQGTGA. There are 14 residues in the CDR3. Trimming left V 4 bases short and J 8 bases short, with 15 bases between.

This rearrangement joins TRBV4-1 to TRBJ2-1; 7 nucleotides align to TRBD2. The junction had 8 bases not matched to a gene; V was cut back by 4 bases and J by 2 bases. Germline CDR1 MGHRA, CDR2 YSYEKL. This CDR3 is 16 amino acids long. The CDR3 nucleotides are TGCGCCAGCAGCCCCGCTAGCGGTGCCCCCTACAATGAGCAGTTCTTC. Translating gives CASSPASGAPYNEQFF.

The chain is built from TRBV7-3 and TRBJ2-1; 7 bases match TRBD2. Germline V gene lookup returns CDR1 SGHTA and CDR2 FQGTGA. This CDR3 has 17 residues. V was clipped by 2 bases and J by 7 bases; unmatched bases: 14. The CDR3 DNA reads as TGTGCCAGCAGCTTACCGGGAGCGGGAAGGTCGATGAATGAGCAGTTCTTC. It yields the protein CASSLPGAGRSMNEQFF.

This clone was seen only a few times. This rearrangement joins TRBV7-9 to TRBJ2-3; TRBD2 matches at 9 bases. This CDR3 has 16 amino acids. Germline-derived CDR1 and CDR2 are SEHNR and FQNEAQ (reference sequence). The V and J ends lost 5 bases and 2 bases, in that order; junction bases with no gene match: 8. The CDR3 DNA sequence: TGTGCCAGCAGCCCCCTACTAGCGGGTTTCACAGATACGCAGTATTTT. This sequence encodes CASSPLLAGFTDTQYF.

This sequence joins TRBV7-9 and TRBJ1-4, with 10 bases fitting TRBD1. The V gene end was trimmed by 5 bases and the J gene end by 9 bases; junction bases not matched to a gene: 12. Germline assignment: CDR1 SEHNR and CDR2 FQNEAQ (reference sequence). This CDR3 region has 16 residues. CDR3 coding DNA: TGTGCCAGCAGCACTGGAGTGGGACAGGGGTGGCAAAAACTGTTTTTT. Translation gives CASSTGVGQGWQKLFF. The full variable domain, its missing parts supplied by reference TRBV7-9 and TRBJ1-4, is DTGVSQNPRHKITKRGQNVTFRCDPISEHNRLYWYRQTLGQGPEFLTYFQNEAQLEKSRLLSDRFSAERPKGSFSTLEIQRTEQGDSAMYLCASSTGVGQGWQKLFFGSGTQLSVL.

V and J are TRBV28 and TRBJ2-7; 9 bases agree with TRBD2. The CDR3 has 16 amino acids. Trimming cost V 4 bases and J 4 bases; bases outside gene matches: 11. CDR1 is MDHEN, CDR2 SYDVKM, per germline. CDR3 sequence reads: CASSSTRLAADYEQYF. The CDR3 nucleotides are TGTGCCAGCAGTTCCACCCGACTAGCGGCAGATTACGAGCAGTACTTC.

This clone was seen just once. CDR3 bases: TGCAGCGTTGAAGACCGCTCCGGGACAGGGGTCCCGAACACCGGGGAGCTGTTTTTT. This translates into CSVEDRSGTGVPNTGELFF. This chain joins TRBV29-1 and TRBJ2-2; 10 bases fit TRBD1. This CDR3 is 19 amino acids long. Trimming took 0 bases from V and 0 from J; bases not matched to a gene: 10. Germline CDR1 is SQVTM and CDR2 is ANQGSEA.

V and J are TRBV28 and TRBJ2-5; 8 bases fit TRBD1. The V segment lost 5 bases and the J segment 6 bases; nucleotides outside the gene matches: 8. Germline V CDR1 and CDR2: MDHEN, SYDVKM. This CDR3 comprises 14 residues. The CDR3 DNA is TGTGCCAGCAGTACTAGACAGGGGTTTCAGACCCAGTACTTC. This codes for CASSTRQGFQTQYF.

The rearrangement uses TRBV13 and TRBJ1-2; a weak D match, TRBD1 (5 bases). V was shortened by 3 bases and J by 4 bases, with 9 bases between the two germline ends. Germline V gene data show CDR1 as PRHDT and CDR2 as FYEKMQ (reference sequence). The CDR3 runs 13 residues. The CDR3 protein is CASSLGQFYGYTF. The CDR3 DNA reads TGTGCCAGCAGCTTGGGGCAGTTCTATGGCTACACCTTC. Supplemented by reference TRBV13 and TRBJ1-2, the full variable domain reads AAGVIQSPRHLIKEKRETATLKCYPIPRHDTVYWYQQGPGQDPQFLISFYEKMQSDKGSIPDRFSAQQFSDYHSELNMSSLELGDSALYFCASSLGQFYGYTFGSGTRLTVV.

This chain uses TRBV27 with TRBJ2-7; tentative D call: TRBD2 (6 bases). CDR1 and CDR2 (germline): MNHEY, SMNVEV (reference sequence). The CDR3 contains 14 residues. V was clipped by 1 base and J by 1 base, with 8 bases between them. The CDR3 coding sequence is TGTGCCAGCAGTTTATTGGAGGGTTCCTACGAGCAGTACTTC. Its translation: CASSLLEGSYEQYF.

The chain couples TRBV13 to TRBJ2-7; 7 positions match TRBD2. The germline V gene encodes CDR1 PRHDT and CDR2 FYEKMQ (reference sequence). V shed 2 bases, J shed 6 bases, and the junction held 7 bases outside the gene matches. CDR3 length: 14 amino acids. The CDR3 is CASSLLAGVAEQYF. DNA for the CDR3: TGTGCCAGCAGCTTACTCGCGGGAGTTGCCGAGCAGTACTTC.

The table lists this clone with a count of one. The V call is TRBV4-2, the J call TRBJ2-3; 7 bases are a match to TRBD2. The CDR3 is 16 amino acids. In germline, CDR1 is LGHNA, CDR2 YNFKEQ. J gave up 0 bases and V 2 bases, and 5 bases lay outside the gene matches. The CDR3 region has the DNA TGTGCCAGCAGCCAACATTGGCGGGAGAGCACAGATACGCAGTATTTT. It translates to CASSQHWRESTDTQYF.

This chain joins TRBV2 and TRBJ1-2; 10 bases are a match to TRBD1. The CDR3 length is 16 residues. Germline trimming cut 3 bases from V and 5 bases from J; bases unmatched to any gene: 9. CDR1 SNHLY and CDR2 FYNNEI come from the germline V gene. CDR3 coding DNA: TGTGCCAGCAGTGAGGGGACAGGGGAATCGGTATATGGCTACACCTTC. It codes for CASSEGTGESVYGYTF.

The CDR3: CASSLYGSSNQPQHF. CDR3 DNA sequence: TGTGCCAGCAGTTTGTACGGGAGTAGCAATCAGCCCCAGCATTTT. The chain has TRBV27 and TRBJ1-5; D is undetermined. Deletions cut 3 bases from V and 0 bases from J, with 9 bases between. CDR1 MNHEY and CDR2 SMNVEV come from the germline V gene (reference sequence). This CDR3 region has 15 residues.

This clone has only one observation. The rearrangement links TRBV5-1 to TRBJ1-1; unclear D gene. Trimming cost V 1 base and J 5 bases, with 9 bases left between them. The CDR3 runs 13 residues. Germline V gene sequence: CDR1 SGHRS, CDR2 YFSETQ. CDR3 DNA: TGCGCCAGCAGCTTGTTGGGGTCGACTGAAGCTTTCTTT. The encoded protein is CASSLLGSTEAFF.

Of note for this clone: Other nucleotide sequences from this sample produce the same CDR3. The gene calls are TRBV28 and TRBJ2-7, with TRBD1 as a possible D gene (5 bases). The CDR3 is 12 amino acids. The germline V gene encodes CDR1 MDHEN and CDR2 SYDVKM. The V and J ends lost 6 bases and 5 bases respectively, with 11 bases between them. The CDR3 DNA is TGTGCCAGCAGCTTGCAGGGTGACGAGCAGTACTTC. It specifies CASSLQGDEQYF. Supplemented by reference TRBV28 and TRBJ2-7, the full variable domain reads DVKVTQSSRYLVKRTGEKVFLECVQDMDHENMFWYRQDPGLGLRLIYFSYDVKMKEKGDIPEGYSVSREKKERFSLILESASTNQTSMYLCASSLQGDEQYFGPGTRLTVT.

The chain uses TRBV28 and TRBJ2-7, with TRBD2 matching 9 bases. The CDR3 covers 13 residues. CDR1 and CDR2 from the germline V gene are MDHEN and SYDVKM. V gave up 3 bases and J gave up 6 bases; unmatched junction bases: 3. CDR3 region: CASSLWREGEQYF. In DNA, the CDR3 is TGTGCCAGCAGTTTGTGGCGGGAGGGCGAGCAGTACTTC. Full variable domain (remainder filled in from reference TRBV28 and TRBJ2-7): DVKVTQSSRYLVKRTGEKVFLECVQDMDHENMFWYRQDPGLGLRLIYFSYDVKMKEKGDIPEGYSVSREKKERFSLILESASTNQTSMYLCASSLWREGEQYFGPGTRLTVT.